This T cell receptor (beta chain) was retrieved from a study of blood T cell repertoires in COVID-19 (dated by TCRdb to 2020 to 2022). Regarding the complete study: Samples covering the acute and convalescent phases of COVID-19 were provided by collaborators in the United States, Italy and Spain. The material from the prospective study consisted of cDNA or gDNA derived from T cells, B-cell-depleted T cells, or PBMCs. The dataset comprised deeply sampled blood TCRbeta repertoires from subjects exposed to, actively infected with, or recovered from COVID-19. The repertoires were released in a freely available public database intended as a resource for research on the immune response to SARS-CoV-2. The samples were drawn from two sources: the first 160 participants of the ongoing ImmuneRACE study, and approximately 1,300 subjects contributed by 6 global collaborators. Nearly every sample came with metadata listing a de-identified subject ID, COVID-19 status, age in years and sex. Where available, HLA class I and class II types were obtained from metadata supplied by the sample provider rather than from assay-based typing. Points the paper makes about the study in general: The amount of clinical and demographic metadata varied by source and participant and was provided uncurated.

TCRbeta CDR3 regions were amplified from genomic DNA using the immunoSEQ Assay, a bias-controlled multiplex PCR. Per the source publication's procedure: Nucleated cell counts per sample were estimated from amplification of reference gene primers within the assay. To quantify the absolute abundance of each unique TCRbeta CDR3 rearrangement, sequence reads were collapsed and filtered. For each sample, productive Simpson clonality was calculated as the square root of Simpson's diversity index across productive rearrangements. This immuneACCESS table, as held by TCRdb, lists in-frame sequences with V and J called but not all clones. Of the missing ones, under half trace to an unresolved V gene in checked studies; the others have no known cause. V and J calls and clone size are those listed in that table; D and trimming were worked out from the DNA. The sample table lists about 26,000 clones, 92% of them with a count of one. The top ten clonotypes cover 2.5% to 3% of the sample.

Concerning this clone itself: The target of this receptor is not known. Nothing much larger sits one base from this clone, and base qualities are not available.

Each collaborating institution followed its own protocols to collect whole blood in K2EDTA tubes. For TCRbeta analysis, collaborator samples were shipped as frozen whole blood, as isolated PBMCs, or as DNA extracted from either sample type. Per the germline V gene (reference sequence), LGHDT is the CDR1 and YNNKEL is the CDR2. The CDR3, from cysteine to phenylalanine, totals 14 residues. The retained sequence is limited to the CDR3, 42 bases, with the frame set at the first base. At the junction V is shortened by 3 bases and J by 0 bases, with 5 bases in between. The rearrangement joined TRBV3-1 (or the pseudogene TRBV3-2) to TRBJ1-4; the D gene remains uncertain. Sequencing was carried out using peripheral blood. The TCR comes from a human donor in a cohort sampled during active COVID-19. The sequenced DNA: TGTGCCAGCAGCCACGGGGCAACTAATGAAAAACTGTTTTTT. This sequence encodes CASSHGATNEKLFF.